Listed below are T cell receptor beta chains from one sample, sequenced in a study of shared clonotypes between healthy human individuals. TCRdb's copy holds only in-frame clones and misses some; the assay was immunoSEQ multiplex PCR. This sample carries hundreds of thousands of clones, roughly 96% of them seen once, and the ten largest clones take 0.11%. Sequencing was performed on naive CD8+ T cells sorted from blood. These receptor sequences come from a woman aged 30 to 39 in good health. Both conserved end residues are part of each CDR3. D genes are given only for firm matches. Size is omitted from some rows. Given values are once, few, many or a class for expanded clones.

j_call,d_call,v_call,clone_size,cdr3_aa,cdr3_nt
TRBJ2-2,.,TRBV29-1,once,CSVVAENTGELFF,TGCAGCGTTGTGGCGGAGAACACCGGGGAGCTGTTTTTT
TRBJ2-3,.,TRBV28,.,CASSTNRGGGADTQYF,TGTGCCAGCAGCACCAACAGGGGAGGTGGCGCAGATACGCAGTATTTT
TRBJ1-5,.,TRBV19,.,CASSWGGRAQPQHF,TGTGCCAGTTCCTGGGGCGGAAGAGCACAGCCCCAGCATTTT
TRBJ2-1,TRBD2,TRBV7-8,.,CASSLRTSGYNEQFF,TGTGCCAGCAGCTTAAGGACTAGCGGGTACAATGAGCAGTTCTTC
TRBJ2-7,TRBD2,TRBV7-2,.,CASSRIAGWDEQYF,TGTGCCAGCAGCCGCATAGCGGGATGGGACGAGCAGTACTTC
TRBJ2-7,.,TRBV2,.,CASNPVGTIYEQYF,TGTGCCAGCAATCCTGTTGGGACAATTTACGAGCAGTACTTC
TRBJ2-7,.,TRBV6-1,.,CASSLGATYEQYF,TGTGCCAGCAGCCTCGGCGCCACCTACGAGCAGTACTTC
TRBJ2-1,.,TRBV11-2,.,CASSLYTGEGQQFF,TGTGCCAGCAGCCTCTATACGGGAGAGGGACAGCAGTTCTTC
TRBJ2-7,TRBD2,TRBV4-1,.,CASSASGGNSYEQYF,TGCGCCAGCAGCGCTAGCGGGGGCAACTCCTACGAGCAGTACTTC
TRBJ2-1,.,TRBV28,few,CASSYGEQFF,TGTGCCAGCAGTTATGGTGAGCAGTTCTTC
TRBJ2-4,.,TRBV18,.,CASSPYGDGAKNIQYF,TGTGCCAGCTCACCCTACGGCGACGGGGCCAAAAACATTCAGTACTTC
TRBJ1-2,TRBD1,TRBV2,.,CASTQGAVDGYTF,TGTGCCAGCACACAGGGGGCAGTGGATGGCTACACCTTC
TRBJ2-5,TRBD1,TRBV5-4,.,CASRQVGTGPLVETQYF,TGTGCCAGCAGACAAGTGGGGACAGGACCCTTAGTTGAGACCCAGTACTTC
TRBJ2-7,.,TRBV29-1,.,CSVEDQGHEQYF,TGCAGCGTTGAAGATCAGGGCCACGAGCAGTACTTC
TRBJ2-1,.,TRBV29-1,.,CSVGTRRNEQFF,TGCAGCGTTGGCACGCGTAGGAATGAGCAGTTCTTC
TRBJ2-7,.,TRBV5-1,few,CASQNREREQYF,TGCGCCAGCCAGAACAGAGAAAGGGAGCAGTACTTC
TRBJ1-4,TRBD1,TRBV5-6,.,CASSYPGTGGEKLFF,TGTGCCAGCAGCTATCCCGGGACAGGAGGAGAAAAACTGTTTTTT
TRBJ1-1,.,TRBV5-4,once,CASSSYTEAFF,TGTGCCAGCAGCTCCTATACTGAAGCTTTCTTT
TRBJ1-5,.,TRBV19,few,CASSLDRQPQHF,TGTGCCAGTAGTCTCGATAGGCAGCCCCAGCATTTT
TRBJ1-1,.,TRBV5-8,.,CASSRQSGTEAFF,TGTGCCAGCAGCCGCCAATCAGGGACTGAAGCTTTCTTT
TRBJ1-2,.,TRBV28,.,CASSRGGENYGYTF,TGTGCCAGCAGTAGGGGGGGAGAGAACTATGGCTACACCTTC
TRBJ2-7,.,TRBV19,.,CASSFALTYEQYF,TGTGCCAGTAGTTTCGCGCTTACCTACGAGCAGTACTTC
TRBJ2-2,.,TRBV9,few,CASSPAVGTGELFF,TGTGCCAGCAGCCCAGCGGTAGGAACCGGGGAGCTGTTTTTT
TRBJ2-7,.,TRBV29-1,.,CSAGSAREQYF,TGCAGCGCTGGGTCAGCTAGAGAGCAGTACTTC
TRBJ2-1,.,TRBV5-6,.,CASSFGYNEQFF,TGTGCCAGCAGCTTCGGCTACAATGAGCAGTTCTTC
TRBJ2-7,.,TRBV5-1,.,CASSLDGYYEQYF,TGCGCCAGCAGCTTGGACGGCTACTACGAGCAGTACTTC
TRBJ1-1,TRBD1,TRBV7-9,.,CASSERIDRGGTEAFF,TGTGCCAGCAGCGAAAGAATCGACAGGGGAGGCACTGAAGCTTTCTTT